This T cell receptor (beta chain) derives from a study of CD8 T cell repertoires and HIV-1 epitope variants. Only in-frame clones appear in the TCRdb table, and some are missing; sequencing was by immunoSEQ multiplex PCR. Of 5,500 to 7,000 clones listed, 64% are singletons. About this clone itself: Its specificity is unknown.

The CDR3 is 14 residues long. Germline CDR1 PRHDT, CDR2 FYEKMQ (reference sequence). V shed 6 bases and J shed 3 bases, with 12 bases lying between them. The source of this sequence is a male donor with HIV. The V call is TRBV13, the J call TRBJ1-5; D unresolved. The sequencing input was cultured CD8+ T cells derived from PBMCs. The CDR3 here is CASSYAAFNQPQHF. In DNA form, the CDR3 reads TGTGCCAGCAGTTATGCGGCTTTCAATCAGCCCCAGCATTTT.